This T cell receptor beta chain was obtained from a study of PD-L1 blockade in urothelial cancer. This clone showed up just once. Time point specified: peripheral blood 6 weeks after treatment start. Pretreatment and on-treatment samples were taken, numbering 1 to 8 per patient. Clones were read by immunoSEQ multiplex PCR, and TCRdb kept only the in-frame ones, dropping some. The sample yields more than 95,000 clones, roughly 83% seen once. The TCR sequence derives from a man aged 50-59 years with urothelial cancer. The specimen was PBMCs, collected around atezolizumab (anti-PD-L1) treatment.

This CDR3 reads CASSPDSLNTEAFF. In nucleotides, the CDR3 is TGTGCCAGCAGCCCGGACAGCCTTAACACTGAAGCTTTCTTT. The genes are TRBV25-1 and TRBJ1-1, with D possibly TRBD1 on 6 matching bases. The CDR3 has 14 amino acids. V lost 6 bases, J lost 2 bases, and 13 bases lay in between. The germline V gene has CDR1 MGHDK and CDR2 SYGVNS.